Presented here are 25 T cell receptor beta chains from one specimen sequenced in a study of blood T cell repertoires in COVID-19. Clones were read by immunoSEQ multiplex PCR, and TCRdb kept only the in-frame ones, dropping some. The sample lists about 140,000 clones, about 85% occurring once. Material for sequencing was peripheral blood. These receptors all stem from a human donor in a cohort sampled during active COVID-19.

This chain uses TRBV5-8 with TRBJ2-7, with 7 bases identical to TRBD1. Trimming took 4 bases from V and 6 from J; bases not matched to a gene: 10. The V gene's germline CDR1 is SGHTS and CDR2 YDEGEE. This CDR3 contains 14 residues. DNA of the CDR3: TGTGCCAGCAGCCATACAGGGGTTCCTATCGAGCAGTACTTC. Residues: CASSHTGVPIEQYF.

For the CDR3, the DNA is TGTGCCAGCAGTCCCGACAAAAACTATGGCTACACCTTC. Protein sequence: CASSPDKNYGYTF. The rearrangement joins TRBV6-2 or TRBV6-3 to TRBJ1-2; D unresolved. CDR3 length: 13 residues. Trimming stripped 5 bases from V and 2 bases from J, with 9 bases between. Germline CDR1 reads MNHEY; CDR2 reads SVGEGT.

The CDR3 spells CASSSSGGASYNEQFF. In DNA, the CDR3 is TGTGCCAGCAGTTCAAGCGGAGGAGCGTCCTACAATGAGCAGTTCTTC. The chain employs TRBV7-3 and TRBJ2-1; D perhaps matches TRBD2 (5 bases). The V gene lost 6 bases and the J gene lost 1 base, with 16 bases spanning the gap. The CDR3 spans 16 residues. Germline CDR1 SGHTA, CDR2 FQGTGA.

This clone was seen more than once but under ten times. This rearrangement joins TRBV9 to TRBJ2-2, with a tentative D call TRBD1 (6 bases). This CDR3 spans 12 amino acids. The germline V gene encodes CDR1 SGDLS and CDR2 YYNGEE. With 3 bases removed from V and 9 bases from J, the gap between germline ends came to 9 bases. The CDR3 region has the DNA TGTGCCAGCAGCGCACAGGGCCGGGAGCTGTTTTTT. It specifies CASSAQGRELFF.

CDR3 nucleotide sequence: TGTGCCAGCAGCTTGGATGCCAGACAGAATGAGGGCTACACCTTC. It encodes CASSLDARQNEGYTF. The chain has TRBV13 and TRBJ1-2; D possibly corresponds to TRBD1 (5 bases). Germline values: CDR1 PRHDT, CDR2 FYEKMQ (reference sequence). CDR3 length: 15 amino acids. Deletions cut 3 bases from V and 8 bases from J, with 19 bases between.

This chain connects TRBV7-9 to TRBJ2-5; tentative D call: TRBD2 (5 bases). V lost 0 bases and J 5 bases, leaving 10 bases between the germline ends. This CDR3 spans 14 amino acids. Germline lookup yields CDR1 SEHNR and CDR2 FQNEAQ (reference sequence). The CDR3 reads CASSLAGVLETQYF. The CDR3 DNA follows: TGTGCCAGCAGCTTAGCGGGAGTCTTGGAGACCCAGTACTTC.

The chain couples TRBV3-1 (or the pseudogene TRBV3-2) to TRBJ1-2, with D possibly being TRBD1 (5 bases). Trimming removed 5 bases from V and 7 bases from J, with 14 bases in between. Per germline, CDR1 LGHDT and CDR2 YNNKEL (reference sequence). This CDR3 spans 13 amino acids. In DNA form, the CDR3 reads TGTGCCAGCAGCTCAGAGGACATACGTGGCTACACCTTC. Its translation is CASSSEDIRGYTF.

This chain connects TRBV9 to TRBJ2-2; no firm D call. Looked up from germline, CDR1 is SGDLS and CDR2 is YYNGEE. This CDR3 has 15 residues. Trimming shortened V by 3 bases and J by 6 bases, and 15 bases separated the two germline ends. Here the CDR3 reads CASSDPGRSAGELFF. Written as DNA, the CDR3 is TGTGCCAGCAGCGATCCAGGCAGATCCGCCGGGGAGCTGTTTTTT.

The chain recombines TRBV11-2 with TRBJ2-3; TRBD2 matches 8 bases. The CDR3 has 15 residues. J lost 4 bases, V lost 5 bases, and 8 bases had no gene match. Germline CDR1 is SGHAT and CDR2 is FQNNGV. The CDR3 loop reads CASSALAVVSDTQYF. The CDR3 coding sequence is TGTGCCAGCAGCGCACTAGCGGTAGTATCAGATACGCAGTATTTT. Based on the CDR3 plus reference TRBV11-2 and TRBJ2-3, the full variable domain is EAGVAQSPRYKIIEKRQSVAFWCNPISGHATLYWYQQILGQGPKLLIQFQNNGVVDDSQLPKDRFSAERLKGVDSTLKIQPAKLEDSAVYLCASSALAVVSDTQYFGPGTRLTVL.

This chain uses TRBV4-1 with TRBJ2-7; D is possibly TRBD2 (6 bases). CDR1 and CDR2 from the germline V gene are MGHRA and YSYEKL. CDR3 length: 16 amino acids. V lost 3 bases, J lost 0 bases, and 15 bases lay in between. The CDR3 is CASSQLTGTASYEQYF. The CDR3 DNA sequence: TGCGCCAGCAGCCAGCTTACCGGGACTGCCTCCTACGAGCAGTACTTC.

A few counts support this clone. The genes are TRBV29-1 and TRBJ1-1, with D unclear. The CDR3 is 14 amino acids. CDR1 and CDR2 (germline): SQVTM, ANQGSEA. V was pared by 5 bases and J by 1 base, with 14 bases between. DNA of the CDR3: TGCAGCGTTCGGGAGGGCGTTAAGAACACTGAAGCTTTCTTT. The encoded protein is CSVREGVKNTEAFF.

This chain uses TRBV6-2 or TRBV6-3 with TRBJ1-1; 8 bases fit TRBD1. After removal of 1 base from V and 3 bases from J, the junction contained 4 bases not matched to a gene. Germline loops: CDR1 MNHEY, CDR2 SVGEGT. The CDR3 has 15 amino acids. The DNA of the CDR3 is TGTGCCAGCAGTTACTTACGGACAGGGCACACTGAAGCTTTCTTT. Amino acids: CASSYLRTGHTEAFF.

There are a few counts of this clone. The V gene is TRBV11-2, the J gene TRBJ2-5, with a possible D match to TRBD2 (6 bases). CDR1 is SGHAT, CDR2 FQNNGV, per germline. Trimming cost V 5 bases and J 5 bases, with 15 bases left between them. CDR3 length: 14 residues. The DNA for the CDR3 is TGTGCCAGCAGCCAAGAGCCTAGCGTGGAGACCCAGTACTTC. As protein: CASSQEPSVETQYF.

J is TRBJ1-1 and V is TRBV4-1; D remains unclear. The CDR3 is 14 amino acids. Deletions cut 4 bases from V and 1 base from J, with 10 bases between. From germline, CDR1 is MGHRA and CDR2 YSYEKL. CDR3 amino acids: CASSRLGQNTEAFF. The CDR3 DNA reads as TGCGCCAGCAGCCGCCTTGGGCAGAACACTGAAGCTTTCTTT.

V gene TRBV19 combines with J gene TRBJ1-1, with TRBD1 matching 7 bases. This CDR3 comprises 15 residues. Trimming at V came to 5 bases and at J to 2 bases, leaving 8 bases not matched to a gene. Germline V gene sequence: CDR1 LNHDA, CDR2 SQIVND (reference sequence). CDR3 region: CASSLHRGLNTEAFF. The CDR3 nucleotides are TGTGCCAGTAGTCTCCACAGGGGCCTCAACACTGAAGCTTTCTTT.

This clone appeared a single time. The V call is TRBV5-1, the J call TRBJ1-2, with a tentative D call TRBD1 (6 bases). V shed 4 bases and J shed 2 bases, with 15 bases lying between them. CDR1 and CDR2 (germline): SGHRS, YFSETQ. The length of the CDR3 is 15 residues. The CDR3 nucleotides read TGCGCCAGCAGCCCTCGGGGGGGGCCCAACTATGGCTACACCTTC. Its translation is CASSPRGGPNYGYTF.

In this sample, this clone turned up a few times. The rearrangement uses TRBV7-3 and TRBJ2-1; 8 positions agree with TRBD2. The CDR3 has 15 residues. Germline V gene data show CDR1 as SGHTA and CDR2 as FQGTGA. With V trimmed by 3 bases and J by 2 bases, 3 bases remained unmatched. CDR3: CASSLSTSAYNEQFF. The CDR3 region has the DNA TGTGCCAGCAGCTTGTCGACTAGCGCCTACAATGAGCAGTTCTTC. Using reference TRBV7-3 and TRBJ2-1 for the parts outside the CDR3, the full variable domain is GAGVSQTPSNKVTEKGKYVELRCDPISGHTALYWYRQSLGQGPEFLIYFQGTGAADDSGLPNDRFFAVRPEGSVSTLKIQRTERGDSAVYLCASSLSTSAYNEQFFGPGTRLTVL.

CDR3 nucleotide sequence: TGTGCCAGCAGCCAAGATACACTTCCAGCGCGCACAGATACGCAGTATTTT. It encodes CASSQDTLPARTDTQYF. V usage is TRBV3-1 (or the pseudogene TRBV3-2) and J usage is TRBJ2-3; no clear D gene. Germline V gene data show CDR1 as LGHDT and CDR2 as YNNKEL (reference sequence). This CDR3 has 17 residues. V lost 0 bases and J 1 base, leaving 14 bases between the germline ends.

CDR3: CASSQKGLSHYEQYF. CDR3 coding DNA: TGTGCCAGCAGCCAAAAGGGACTCTCACACTACGAGCAGTACTTC. The rearrangement joins TRBV14 to TRBJ2-7; a possible D gene is TRBD2 (6 bases). The CDR3 sequence is 15 residues long. V was trimmed by 2 bases and J by 3 bases, leaving 14 bases between them. Germline CDR1 SGHDN, CDR2 FVKESK.

The CDR3 loop is CASQRRELGQPQHF. Here the CDR3 DNA reads TGTGCCAGTCAAAGAAGGGAGTTAGGTCAGCCCCAGCATTTT. The chain combines TRBV19 with TRBJ1-5; D remains ambiguous. Germline V gene lookup returns CDR1 LNHDA and CDR2 SQIVND (reference sequence). The CDR3 extends over 14 amino acids. Trimming shortened V by 8 bases and J by 6 bases, and 17 bases separated the two germline ends.

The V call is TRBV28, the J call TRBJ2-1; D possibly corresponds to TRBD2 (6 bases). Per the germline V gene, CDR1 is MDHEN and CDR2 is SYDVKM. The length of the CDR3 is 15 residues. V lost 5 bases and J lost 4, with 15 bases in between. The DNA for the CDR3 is TGTGCCAGCAGTCCCCCCGGACTACTATACAATGAGCAGTTCTTC. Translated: CASSPPGLLYNEQFF. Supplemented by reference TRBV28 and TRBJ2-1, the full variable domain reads DVKVTQSSRYLVKRTGEKVFLECVQDMDHENMFWYRQDPGLGLRLIYFSYDVKMKEKGDIPEGYSVSREKKERFSLILESASTNQTSMYLCASSPPGLLYNEQFFGPGTRLTVL.

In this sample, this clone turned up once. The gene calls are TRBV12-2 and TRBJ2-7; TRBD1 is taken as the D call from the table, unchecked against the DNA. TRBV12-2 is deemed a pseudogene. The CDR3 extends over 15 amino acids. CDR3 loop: CASRPRLDRGGEQYF. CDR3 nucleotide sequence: TGTGCAAGTCGCCCCAGACTGGACAGGGGGGGGGAGCAGTACTTC.

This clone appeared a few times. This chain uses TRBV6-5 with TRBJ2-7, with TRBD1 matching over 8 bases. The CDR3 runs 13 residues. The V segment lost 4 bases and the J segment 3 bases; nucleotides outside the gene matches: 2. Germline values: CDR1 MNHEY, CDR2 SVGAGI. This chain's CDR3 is CASSSTGGYEQYF. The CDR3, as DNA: TGTGCCAGCAGTTCAACAGGGGGCTACGAGCAGTACTTC.

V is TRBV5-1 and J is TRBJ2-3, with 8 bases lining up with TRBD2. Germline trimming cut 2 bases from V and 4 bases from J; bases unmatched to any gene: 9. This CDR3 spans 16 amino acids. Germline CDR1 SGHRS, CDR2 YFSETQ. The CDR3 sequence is CASSFTGTRGPDTQYF. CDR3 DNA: TGCGCCAGCAGCTTCACGGGGACTAGAGGCCCAGATACGCAGTATTTT.

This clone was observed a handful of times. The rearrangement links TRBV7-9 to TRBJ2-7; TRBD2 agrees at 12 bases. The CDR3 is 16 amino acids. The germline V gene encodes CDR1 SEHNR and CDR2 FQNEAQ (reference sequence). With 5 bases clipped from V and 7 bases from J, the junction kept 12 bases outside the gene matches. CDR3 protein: CASSRFPLAGGREQYF. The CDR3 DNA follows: TGTGCCAGCAGCCGTTTCCCACTAGCGGGAGGTCGGGAGCAGTACTTC.